The clone carrying this T cell receptor beta chain was counted many times. The data originate from a study of T cells in Graves' hyperthyroidism and ophthalmopathy. Germline V gene sequence: CDR1 MDHEN, CDR2 SYDVKM. This CDR3 is 13 amino acids long. V dropped 5 bases and J dropped 5 bases, with 13 bases sitting between them. RNA transcripts were the template for amplifying TCR beta CDR3 regions. The TCR CDR3 first-round RT-PCR relied on the HTBI primer set. Each CDR3 protein gets one entry after TCRdb re-called the multiplex PCR reads with MiXCR. The profile covers approximately 710,000 distinct CDR3 sequences, with 17% appearing a single time and around 16% taken by the ten largest.

This chain uses TRBV28 with TRBJ2-7; D tentatively fits TRBD1 or TRBD2 (5 bases each). Sequenced sample: blood. This receptor was obtained from a man between 45 and 60 years old with Graves' hyperthyroidism. The CDR3 coding sequence is TGTGCCAGCAGTCAGGGAGCGTACGACGAGCAGTACTTC. This translates into CASSQGAYDEQYF.